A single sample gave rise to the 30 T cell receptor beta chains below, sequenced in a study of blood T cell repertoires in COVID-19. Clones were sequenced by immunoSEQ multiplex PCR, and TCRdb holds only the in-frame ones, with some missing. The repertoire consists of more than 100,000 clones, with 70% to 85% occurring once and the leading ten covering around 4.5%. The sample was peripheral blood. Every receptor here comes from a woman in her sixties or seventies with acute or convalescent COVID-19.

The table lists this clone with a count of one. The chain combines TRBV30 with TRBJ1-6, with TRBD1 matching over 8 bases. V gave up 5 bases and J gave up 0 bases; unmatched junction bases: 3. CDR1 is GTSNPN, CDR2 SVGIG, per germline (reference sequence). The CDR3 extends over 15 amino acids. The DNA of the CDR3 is TGTGCCTGGTCAGGGGGCAACTCCTATAATTCACCCCTCCACTTT. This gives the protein CAWSGGNSYNSPLHF.

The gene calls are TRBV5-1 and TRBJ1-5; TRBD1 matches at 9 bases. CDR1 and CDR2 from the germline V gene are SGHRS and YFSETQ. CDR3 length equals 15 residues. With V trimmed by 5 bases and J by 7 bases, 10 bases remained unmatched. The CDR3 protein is CASSSGQGQGQPQHF. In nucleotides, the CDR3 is TGCGCCAGCAGTTCGGGACAGGGCCAAGGGCAGCCCCAGCATTTT.

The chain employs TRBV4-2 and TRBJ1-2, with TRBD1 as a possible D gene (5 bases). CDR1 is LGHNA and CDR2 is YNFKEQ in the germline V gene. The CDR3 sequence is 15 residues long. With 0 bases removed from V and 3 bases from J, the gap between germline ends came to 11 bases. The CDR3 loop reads CASSQEVREDYGYTF. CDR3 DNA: TGTGCCAGCAGCCAAGAGGTCAGGGAGGACTATGGCTACACCTTC.

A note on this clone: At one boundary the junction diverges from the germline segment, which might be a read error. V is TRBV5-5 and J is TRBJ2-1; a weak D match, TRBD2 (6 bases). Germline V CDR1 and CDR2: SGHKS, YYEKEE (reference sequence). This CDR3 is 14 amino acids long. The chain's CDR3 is CANSPWLGGNEQFF. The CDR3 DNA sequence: TGTGCCAACAGCCCATGGCTGGGAGGCAATGAGCAGTTCTTC.

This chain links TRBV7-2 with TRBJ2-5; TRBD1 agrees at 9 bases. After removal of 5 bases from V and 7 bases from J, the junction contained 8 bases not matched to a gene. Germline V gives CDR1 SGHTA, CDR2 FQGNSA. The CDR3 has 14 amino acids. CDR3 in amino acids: CASSPRTGEVTQYF. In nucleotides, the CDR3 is TGTGCCAGCAGCCCCAGGACAGGGGAAGTGACCCAGTACTTC. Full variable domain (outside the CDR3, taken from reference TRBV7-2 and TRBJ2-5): GAGVSQSPSNKVTEKGKDVELRCDPISGHTALYWYRQSLGQGLEFLIYFQGNSAPDKSGLPSDRFSAERTGGSVSTLTIQRTQQEDSAVYLCASSPRTGEVTQYFGPGTRLLVL.

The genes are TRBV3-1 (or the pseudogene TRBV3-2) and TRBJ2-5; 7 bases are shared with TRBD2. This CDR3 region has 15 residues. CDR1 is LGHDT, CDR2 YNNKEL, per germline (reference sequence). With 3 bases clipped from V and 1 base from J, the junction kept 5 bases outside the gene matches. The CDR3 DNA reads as TGTGCCAGCAGCCAGGGACTAACCCGCCAAGAGACCCAGTACTTC. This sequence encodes CASSQGLTRQETQYF.

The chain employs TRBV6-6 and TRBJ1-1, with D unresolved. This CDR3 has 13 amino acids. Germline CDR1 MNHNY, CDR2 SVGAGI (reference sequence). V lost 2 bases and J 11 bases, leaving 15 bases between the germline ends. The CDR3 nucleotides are TGTGCCAGCAGTTACAGTACGGGGAGCGGGGCTTTCTTT. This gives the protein CASSYSTGSGAFF.

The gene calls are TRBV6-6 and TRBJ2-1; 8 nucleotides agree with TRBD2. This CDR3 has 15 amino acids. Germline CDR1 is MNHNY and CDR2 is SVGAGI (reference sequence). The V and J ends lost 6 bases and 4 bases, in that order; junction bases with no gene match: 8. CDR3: CASSTRGLVYNEQFF. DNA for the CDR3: TGTGCCAGCAGCACACGGGGACTAGTATACAATGAGCAGTTCTTC.

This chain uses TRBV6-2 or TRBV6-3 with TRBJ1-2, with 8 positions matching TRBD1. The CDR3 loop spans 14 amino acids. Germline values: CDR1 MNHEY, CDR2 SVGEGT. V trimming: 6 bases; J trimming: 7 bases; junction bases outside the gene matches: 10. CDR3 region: CASSLNDRGPGYTF. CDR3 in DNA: TGTGCCAGCAGCCTTAACGACAGGGGTCCTGGCTACACCTTC.

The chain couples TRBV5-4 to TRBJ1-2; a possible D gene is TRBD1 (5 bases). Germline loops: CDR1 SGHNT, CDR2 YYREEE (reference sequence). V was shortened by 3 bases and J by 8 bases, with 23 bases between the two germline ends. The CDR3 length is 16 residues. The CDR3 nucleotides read TGTGCCAGCAGCTACCCTCCCGGGAGGGGACGTGACGGCTACACCTTC. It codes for CASSYPPGRGRDGYTF. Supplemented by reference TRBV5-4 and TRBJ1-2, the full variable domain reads ETGVTQSPTHLIKTRGQQVTLRCSSQSGHNTVSWYQQALGQGPQFIFQYYREEENGRGNFPPRFSGLQFPNYSSELNVNALELDDSALYLCASSYPPGRGRDGYTFGSGTRLTVV.

This CDR3 is CASSSPTDYGYTF. CDR3 sequence (DNA): TGTGCCAGCAGCTCACCCACAGACTATGGCTACACCTTC. The chain joins TRBV11-2 to TRBJ1-2; the D is unclear. This CDR3 comprises 13 residues. Per the germline V gene, CDR1 is SGHAT and CDR2 is FQNNGV. V lost 4 bases and J lost 3, with 9 bases in between.

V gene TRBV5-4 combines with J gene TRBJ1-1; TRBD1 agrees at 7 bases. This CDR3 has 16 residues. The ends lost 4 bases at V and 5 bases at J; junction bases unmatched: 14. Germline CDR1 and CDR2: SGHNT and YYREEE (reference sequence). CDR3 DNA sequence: TGTGCCAGCAGCACACCGACAGGGTTTAAAGCGACTGAAGCTTTCTTT. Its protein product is CASSTPTGFKATEAFF.

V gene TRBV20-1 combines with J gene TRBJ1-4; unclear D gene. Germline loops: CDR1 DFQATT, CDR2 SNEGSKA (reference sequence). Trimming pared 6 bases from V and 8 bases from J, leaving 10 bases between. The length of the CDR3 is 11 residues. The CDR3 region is CSARTVEKLFF. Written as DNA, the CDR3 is TGCAGTGCCAGAACTGTAGAAAAACTGTTTTTT.

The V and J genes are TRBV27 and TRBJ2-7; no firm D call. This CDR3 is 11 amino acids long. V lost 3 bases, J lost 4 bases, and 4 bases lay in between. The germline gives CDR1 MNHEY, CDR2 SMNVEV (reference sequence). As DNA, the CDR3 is TGTGCCAGCAGTTTTTCTTACGAGCAGTACGTC. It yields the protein CASSFSYEQYV.

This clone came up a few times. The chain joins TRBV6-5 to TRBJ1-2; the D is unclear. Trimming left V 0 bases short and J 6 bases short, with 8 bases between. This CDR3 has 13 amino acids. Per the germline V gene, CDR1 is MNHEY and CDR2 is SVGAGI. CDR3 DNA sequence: TGTGCCAGCAGTTACTCCTGGCGGGATGGCTACACCTTC. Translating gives CASSYSWRDGYTF.

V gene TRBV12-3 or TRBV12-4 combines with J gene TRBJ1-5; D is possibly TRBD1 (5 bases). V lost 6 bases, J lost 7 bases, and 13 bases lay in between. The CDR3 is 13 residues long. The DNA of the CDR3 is TGTGCCAGCAGCCGCGCGGGGCGGCAGCCCCAGCATTTT. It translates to CASSRAGRQPQHF.

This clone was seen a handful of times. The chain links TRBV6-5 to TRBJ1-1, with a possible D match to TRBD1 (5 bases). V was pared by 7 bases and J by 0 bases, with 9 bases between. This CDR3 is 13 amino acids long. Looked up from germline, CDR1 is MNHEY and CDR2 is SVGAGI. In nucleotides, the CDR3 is TGTGCCAGCATGGGACTGTTGAACACTGAAGCTTTCTTT. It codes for CASMGLLNTEAFF.

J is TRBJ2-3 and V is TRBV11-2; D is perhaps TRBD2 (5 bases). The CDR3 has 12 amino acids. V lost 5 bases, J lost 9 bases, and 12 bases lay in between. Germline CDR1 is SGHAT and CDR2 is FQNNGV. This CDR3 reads CASSPGSETQYF. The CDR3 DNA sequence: TGTGCCAGCAGCCCGGGGTCGGAGACGCAGTATTTT.

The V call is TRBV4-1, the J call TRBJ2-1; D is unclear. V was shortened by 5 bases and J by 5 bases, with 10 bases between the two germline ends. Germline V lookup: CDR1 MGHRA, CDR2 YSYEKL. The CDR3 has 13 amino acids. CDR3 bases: TGCGCCAGCAGCTTTTCGACAAACAATGAGCAGTTCTTC. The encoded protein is CASSFSTNNEQFF.

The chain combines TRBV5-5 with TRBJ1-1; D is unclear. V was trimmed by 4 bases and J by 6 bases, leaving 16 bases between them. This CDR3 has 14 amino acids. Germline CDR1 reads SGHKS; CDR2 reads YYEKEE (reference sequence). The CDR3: CASSQHGGSAEAFF. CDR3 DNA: TGTGCCAGCAGCCAACACGGCGGCTCTGCTGAAGCTTTCTTT.

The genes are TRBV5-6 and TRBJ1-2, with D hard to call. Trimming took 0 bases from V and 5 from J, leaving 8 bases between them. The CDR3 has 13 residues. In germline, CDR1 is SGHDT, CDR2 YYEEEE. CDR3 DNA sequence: TGTGCCAGCAGCTTGGCCTCCAGGTATGGCTACACCTTC. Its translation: CASSLASRYGYTF.

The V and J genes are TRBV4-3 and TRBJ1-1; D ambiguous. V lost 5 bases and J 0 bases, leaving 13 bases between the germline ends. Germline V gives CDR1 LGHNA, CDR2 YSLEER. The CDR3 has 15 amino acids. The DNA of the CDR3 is TGCGCCAGCAGCACGGGTCAGCTATTGAACACTGAAGCTTTCTTT. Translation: CASSTGQLLNTEAFF.

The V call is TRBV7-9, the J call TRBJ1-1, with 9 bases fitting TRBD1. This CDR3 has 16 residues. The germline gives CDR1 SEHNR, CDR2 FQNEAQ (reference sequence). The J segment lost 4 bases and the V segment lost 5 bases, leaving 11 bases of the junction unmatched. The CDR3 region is CASSQHYRGRPTEAFF. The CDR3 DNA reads TGTGCCAGCAGCCAACACTACAGGGGGCGCCCCACTGAAGCTTTCTTT.

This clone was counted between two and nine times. CDR3: CASKTTGDTDTQYF. The DNA of the CDR3 is TGTGCCAGCAAAACAACGGGGGACACAGATACGCAGTATTTT. The chain uses TRBV6-4 and TRBJ2-3; tentative D call: TRBD2 (6 bases). V lost 7 bases and J lost 2, with 13 bases in between. The CDR3 runs to 14 residues. The germline V gene encodes CDR1 MRHNA and CDR2 SNTAGT.

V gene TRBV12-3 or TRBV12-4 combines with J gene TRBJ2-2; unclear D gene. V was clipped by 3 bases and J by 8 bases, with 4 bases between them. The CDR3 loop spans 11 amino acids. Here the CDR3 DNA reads TGTGCCAGCAGTTTCTATGGGGAGCTGTTTTTT. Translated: CASSFYGELFF.

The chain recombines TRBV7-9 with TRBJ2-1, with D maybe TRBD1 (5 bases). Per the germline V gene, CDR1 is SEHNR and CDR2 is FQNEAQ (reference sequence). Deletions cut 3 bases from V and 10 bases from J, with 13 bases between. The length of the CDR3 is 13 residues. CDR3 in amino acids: CASSFTARQEQFF. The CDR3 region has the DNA TGTGCCAGCAGCTTCACAGCAAGACAGGAGCAGTTCTTC.

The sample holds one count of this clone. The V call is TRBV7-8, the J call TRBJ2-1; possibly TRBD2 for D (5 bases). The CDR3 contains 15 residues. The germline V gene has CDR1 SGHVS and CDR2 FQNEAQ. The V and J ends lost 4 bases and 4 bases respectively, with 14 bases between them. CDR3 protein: CASSSINRGYNEQFF. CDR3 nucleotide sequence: TGTGCCAGCAGCTCAATTAATCGGGGTTACAATGAGCAGTTCTTC.

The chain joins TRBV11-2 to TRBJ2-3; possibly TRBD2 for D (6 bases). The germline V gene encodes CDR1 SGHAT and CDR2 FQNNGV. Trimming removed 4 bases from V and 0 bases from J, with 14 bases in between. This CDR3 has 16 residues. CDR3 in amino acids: CASSSRRARSTDTQYF. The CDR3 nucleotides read TGTGCCAGCAGCTCCCGGAGGGCTCGTAGCACAGATACGCAGTATTTT.

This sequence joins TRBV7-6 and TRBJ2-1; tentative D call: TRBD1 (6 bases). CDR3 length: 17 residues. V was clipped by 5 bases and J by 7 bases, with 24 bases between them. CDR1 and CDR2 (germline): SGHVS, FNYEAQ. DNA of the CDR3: TGTGCCAGCAGCCCTCCGACAGGCCGGTCGTTCGAGAATGAGCAGTTCTTC. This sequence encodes CASSPPTGRSFENEQFF.

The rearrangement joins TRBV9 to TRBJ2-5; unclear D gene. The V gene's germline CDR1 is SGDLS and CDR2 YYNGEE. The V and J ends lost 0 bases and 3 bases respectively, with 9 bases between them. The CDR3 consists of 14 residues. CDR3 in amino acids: CASSVATGKETQYF. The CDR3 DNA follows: TGTGCCAGCAGCGTAGCTACGGGTAAAGAGACCCAGTACTTC.